Shown below are 10 T cell receptor beta chains from a single sample sequenced in a study of cytomegalovirus exposure and HLA in healthy donors. 60 Vbeta and 13 Jbeta primers were used in PCR. Assay: immunoSEQ multiplex PCR; the TCRdb copy retains only in-frame clones and omits some. The top ten hold more than 2% of the sample, which has 140,000 to 150,000 clones, approximately 80% seen once. Sequencing was done on a sample of PBMCs. Receptor source: a boy between 2 and 10 years old in good health and CMV-seronegative.

This clone came up a few times. The V gene is TRBV12-5, the J gene TRBJ2-7; D gene unclear. The CDR3 sequence is 12 residues long. Per the germline V gene, CDR1 is LGHNT and CDR2 is FRNRAP. The ends were cut back, 3 bases at V and 3 bases at J, with 6 bases in the middle. The CDR3: CASGFTYYEQYF. CDR3 bases: TGTGCTAGTGGTTTCACTTACTACGAGCAGTACTTC.

The chain is built from TRBV2 and TRBJ1-1; D remains unclear. V was pared by 10 bases and J by 1 base, with 7 bases between. Germline V lookup: CDR1 SNHLY, CDR2 FYNNEI. This CDR3 is built from 11 residues. The CDR3 loop is CATIKNTEAFF. The CDR3 DNA follows: TGTGCCACCATCAAGAACACTGAAGCTTTCTTT.

The chain links TRBV29-1 to TRBJ1-1, with TRBD1 matching over 8 bases. The junction had 4 bases not matched to a gene; V was cut back by 4 bases and J by 6 bases. CDR1 and CDR2 from the germline V gene are SQVTM and ANQGSEA. This CDR3 region has 12 residues. The CDR3 DNA sequence: TGCAGCGTTGGGACAGGGAGCGCTGAAGCTTTCTTT. This sequence encodes CSVGTGSAEAFF.

J is TRBJ1-2 and V is TRBV29-1, with 7 bases identical to TRBD1. The CDR3 totals 14 residues. CDR1 is SQVTM, CDR2 ANQGSEA, per germline. Trimming cost V 6 bases and J 4 bases; bases outside gene matches: 11. In DNA, the CDR3 is TGCAGCGTGGACAAACAGGGGACTTCCTATGGCTACACCTTC. Amino acids: CSVDKQGTSYGYTF.

This clone appeared once. The chain combines TRBV27 with TRBJ1-1; the match to TRBD1 covers 8 bases. Germline CDR1 MNHEY, CDR2 SMNVEV (reference sequence). This CDR3 is built from 14 residues. V dropped 8 bases and J dropped 3; count of bases not matched to a gene: 8. The CDR3 here is CASFPGTGDTEAFF. The CDR3 DNA sequence: TGTGCCAGCTTCCCAGGGACAGGCGACACTGAAGCTTTCTTT.

The V gene is TRBV7-2, the J gene TRBJ1-6; TRBD1 might be the D (6 bases). The germline V gene encodes CDR1 SGHTA and CDR2 FQGNSA. CDR3 length: 17 amino acids. V gave up 7 bases and J gave up 5 bases, with 21 bases separating them. This CDR3 is CASNPLGTMANNSPLHF. The DNA of the CDR3 is TGTGCCAGCAACCCCCTGGGGACAATGGCCAATAATTCACCCCTCCACTTT. Using reference TRBV7-2 and TRBJ1-6 for the parts outside the CDR3, the full variable domain is GAGVSQSPSNKVTEKGKDVELRCDPISGHTALYWYRQSLGQGLEFLIYFQGNSAPDKSGLPSDRFSAERTGGSVSTLTIQRTQQEDSAVYLCASNPLGTMANNSPLHFGNGTRLTVT.

The chain carries TRBV7-9 and TRBJ1-1, with D hard to call. The CDR3 totals 13 residues. The V and J ends lost 5 bases and 5 bases respectively, with 12 bases between them. The germline CDR1 and CDR2 sequences are SEHNR and FQNEAQ (reference sequence). The CDR3 bases are TGTGCCAGCAGCCGCCCCCCGGGGACTGAAGCTTTCTTT. The encoded protein is CASSRPPGTEAFF.

The genes are TRBV5-5 and TRBJ2-7; 7 bases agree with TRBD2. V lost 1 base and J lost 3; bases outside the gene matches: 7. Germline-derived CDR1 and CDR2 are SGHKS and YYEKEE (reference sequence). CDR3 length: 15 amino acids. The DNA of the CDR3 is TGTGCCAGCAGCTTGAGGGTGGCGGGAGACTACGAGCAGTACTTC. Translating it yields CASSLRVAGDYEQYF.

A few counts support this clone. The V call is TRBV6-1, the J call TRBJ2-5; D unresolved. This CDR3 spans 15 amino acids. V was trimmed by 6 bases and J by 5 bases, leaving 19 bases between them. Germline V gene sequence: CDR1 MNHNS, CDR2 SASEGT. The CDR3 is CASSADLPPRETQYF. In nucleotides, the CDR3 is TGTGCCAGCAGCGCCGATCTCCCCCCCCGGGAGACCCAGTACTTC.

This chain uses TRBV2 with TRBJ1-1; D remains ambiguous. Germline lookup yields CDR1 SNHLY and CDR2 FYNNEI. Deletions cut 5 bases from V and 0 bases from J, with 4 bases between. This CDR3 contains 12 residues. The CDR3 nucleotides read TGTGCCAGCAGTATCATGAACACTGAAGCTTTCTTT. Protein product: CASSIMNTEAFF.